This T cell receptor beta chain emerged from a study of T cells expressing NK-cell markers. The overall study: The TCR beta repertoires were obtained from sorted CD3+CD56+NKG2C+, CD3+CD56+NKG2C- and CD3+CD56-NKG2C+ T cells.

Concerning this clonotype itself: Its specificity is unknown.

The CDR3 is 13 residues long. Germline CDR1 MNHEY, CDR2 SMNVEV (reference sequence). TCR beta libraries carry UMIs added by 5'RACE template switching. Reanalyzing the 5' RACE reads, TCRdb keeps one entry per CDR3 protein, without DNA. The sample includes about 400,000 distinct CDR3 sequences. Study conclusions and caveats: The study found dominant NKG2C+ clonotypes at 1.0-7.0% of CD8+ T cells in several donors.

Sequenced: blood T cells: a sorted CD56 or NKG2C T cell subset, CD4+ or CD8+ T cells, or bulk PBMC T cells (not recorded which). J is TRBJ2-1 and V is TRBV27; TCRdb indicates TRBD2, and absent DNA this call remains unverified. This clonotype was obtained from a woman aged 50 to 60 in good health. Here the CDR3 reads CASSGLRGNEQFF.